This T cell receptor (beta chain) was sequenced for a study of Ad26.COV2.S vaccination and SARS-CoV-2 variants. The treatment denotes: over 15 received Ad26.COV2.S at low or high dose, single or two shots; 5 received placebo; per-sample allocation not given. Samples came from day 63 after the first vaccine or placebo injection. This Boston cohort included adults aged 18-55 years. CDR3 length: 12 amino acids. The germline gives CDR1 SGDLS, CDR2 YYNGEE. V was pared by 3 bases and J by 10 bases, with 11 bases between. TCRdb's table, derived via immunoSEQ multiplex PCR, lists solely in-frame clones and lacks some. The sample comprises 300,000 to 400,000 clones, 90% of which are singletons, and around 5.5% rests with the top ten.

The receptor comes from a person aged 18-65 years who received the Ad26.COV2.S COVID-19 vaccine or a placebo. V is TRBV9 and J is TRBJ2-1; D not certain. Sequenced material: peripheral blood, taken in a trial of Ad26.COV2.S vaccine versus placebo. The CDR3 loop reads CASSGVKQEQFF. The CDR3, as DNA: TGTGCCAGCAGCGGAGTAAAGCAGGAGCAGTTCTTC.